The present entry profiles one T cell receptor (beta chain) with its context. Sequencing used immunoSEQ multiplex PCR; TCRdb keeps in-frame clones, though not all of them. The profile covers 25,000 to 30,000 clones, with approximately 82% appearing a single time and over 1.5% taken by the ten largest. Germline assignment: CDR1 SGHAT and CDR2 FQNNGV. The V segment lost 0 bases and the J segment 3 bases; nucleotides outside the gene matches: 6. The CDR3 has 16 residues. The data originate from a study of T cell clonotyping in hematopoietic cell transplantation. Time point denoted: recipient sample about 28 days before transplant, after cytoreduction.

The receptor comes from a man between 40 and 49 years old with acute myeloid leukemia. Some clones in this sample may be carry-over from other donors' samples. The sequencing used peripheral blood mononuclear cells, collected before stem cell transplant. This sequence joins TRBV11-2 and TRBJ1-1; 8 bases are a match to TRBD1. CDR3 DNA sequence: TGTGCCAGCAGCTTAGATGGTCCAGGGGGCTACACTGAAGCTTTCTTT. Protein: CASSLDGPGGYTEAFF.